The 7 T cell receptor beta chains in this list originate from one sample, sequenced in a study of molecular identifiers for immune sequencing clone quantification. TCRdb used MiXCR to reprocess the PCR reads, holding one entry per CDR3 protein. The sample has about 510,000 distinct CDR3 sequences; roughly 23% are singletons. The sequenced sample was naive CD8+ T cells from blood, with Jurkat cell RNA spiked in. Subset defined: FACS-sorted CD8+CD4-CCR7+CD45RA+ naive T cells. These receptors were obtained from a human donor in good health. Some libraries in this study had Jurkat cell RNA spiked in.

This clonotype was found many times. CDR3 DNA: TGTGCCAGCAGTTTTCACAGAAGCAATCAGCCCCAGCATTTT. It yields the protein CASSFHRSNQPQHF. The V call is TRBV6-5, the J call TRBJ1-5; D is unclear. The V and J ends lost 4 bases and 1 base respectively, with 8 bases between them. Germline V CDR1 and CDR2: MNHEY, SVGAGI. This CDR3 is built from 14 residues.

This clonotype was seen more than once but under ten times. The chain employs TRBV30 and TRBJ1-1, with a possible D match to TRBD1 (6 bases). V was clipped by 2 bases and J by 1 base, with 8 bases between them. This CDR3 is built from 13 residues. Germline CDR1 and CDR2: GTSNPN and SVGIG (reference sequence). The CDR3 region is CAWSWGRNTEAFF. The CDR3 DNA follows: TGTGCCTGGAGTTGGGGGCGGAACACTGAAGCTTTCTTT. Full variable domain (outside the CDR3, taken from reference TRBV30 and TRBJ1-1): SQTIHQWPATLVQPVGSPLSLECTVEGTSNPNLYWYRQAAGRGLQLLFYSVGIGQISSEVPQNLSASRPQDRQFILSSKKLLLSDSGFYLCAWSWGRNTEAFFGQGTRLTVV.

The chain combines TRBV6-2 or TRBV6-3 with TRBJ2-3; TRBD1 matches 9 bases. Trimming at V came to 7 bases and at J to 2 bases, leaving 7 bases not matched to a gene. The CDR3 has 15 amino acids. Per germline, CDR1 MNHEY and CDR2 SVGEGT. The CDR3 protein is CASTRDRDHTDTQYF. The CDR3 bases are TGTGCCAGCACCCGGGACAGGGATCACACAGATACGCAGTATTTT.

The genes are TRBV5-5 and TRBJ2-5; D perhaps matches TRBD1 (6 bases). Germline assignment: CDR1 SGHKS and CDR2 YYEKEE (reference sequence). The V end lost 4 bases, the J end lost 4 bases, and 14 bases lay between the germline ends. The CDR3 totals 14 residues. The DNA of the CDR3 is TGTGCCAGCAGCCTGATCGAACAGGGAGAGACCCAGTACTTC. It translates to CASSLIEQGETQYF.

This clonotype came up a few times. V and J are TRBV19 and TRBJ1-1; no clear D gene. This CDR3 region has 14 residues. The germline CDR1 and CDR2 sequences are LNHDA and SQIVND (reference sequence). The germline V and J ends were trimmed by 1 base and 2 bases, with 8 bases remaining between them. In nucleotides, the CDR3 is TGTGCCAGTAGTATAGGTGGATACAACACTGAAGCTTTCTTT. This codes for CASSIGGYNTEAFF.

This clonotype was counted ten times or more. The chain joins TRBV28 to TRBJ2-7, with TRBD2 matching 9 bases. CDR3 size: 16 residues. Germline CDR1 reads MDHEN; CDR2 reads SYDVKM. Trimming cost V 2 bases and J 5 bases; bases outside gene matches: 10. CDR3: CASSLRVTSGWDEQYF. CDR3 DNA: TGTGCCAGCAGTTTAAGAGTGACTAGCGGATGGGACGAGCAGTACTTC.

This clonotype has ten or more counts. The J gene is TRBJ1-1, the V gene TRBV6-2 or TRBV6-3; 8 bases are shared with TRBD1. CDR3 size: 15 residues. CDR1 and CDR2 (germline): MNHEY, SVGEGT. Trimming cost V 5 bases and J 1 base; bases outside gene matches: 6. The CDR3 bases are TGTGCCAGCAGTCCTGACAGGGGCCAGAACACTGAAGCTTTCTTT. It translates to CASSPDRGQNTEAFF.